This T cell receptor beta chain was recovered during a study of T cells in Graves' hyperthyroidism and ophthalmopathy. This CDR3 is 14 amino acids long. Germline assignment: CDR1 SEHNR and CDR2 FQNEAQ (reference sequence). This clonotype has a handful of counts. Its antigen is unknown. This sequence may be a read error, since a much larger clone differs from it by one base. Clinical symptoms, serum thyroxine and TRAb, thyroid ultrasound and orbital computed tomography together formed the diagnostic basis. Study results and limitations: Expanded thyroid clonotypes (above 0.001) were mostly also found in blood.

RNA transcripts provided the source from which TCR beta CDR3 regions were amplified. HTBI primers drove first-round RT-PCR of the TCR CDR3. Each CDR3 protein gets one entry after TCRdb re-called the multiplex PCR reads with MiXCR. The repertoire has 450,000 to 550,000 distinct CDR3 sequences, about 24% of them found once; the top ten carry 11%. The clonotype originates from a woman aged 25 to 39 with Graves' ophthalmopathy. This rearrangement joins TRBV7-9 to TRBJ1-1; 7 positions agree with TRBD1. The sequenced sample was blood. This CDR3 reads CASSLMQGGTEACF. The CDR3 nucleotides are TGTGCCAGCAGCCTCATGCAGGGGGGCACTGAAGCTTGCTTT.